This is a list of T cell receptor beta chains from one sample in a study of CD8+CD57+ T cells in acquired aplastic anemia. In TCRdb, the reads were re-called with MiXCR into one record per CDR3 protein. In the table there are some 160,000 distinct CDR3 sequences, approximately 44% of which are singletons. Source material: sorted CD4+, CD8+, or CD8+CD57+ T cells (not recorded which) from PBMCs. These receptor sequences come from a human donor with aplastic anemia. The CDR3 runs from the conserved cysteine through the conserved F or W. D genes are given only for firm matches. Part of the rows lack a size; the others show once, few, many or a class for expanded clones.

NA	TRBV7-3	TRBJ2-7	TRBD1	TGTGCCAGCAGCCTAGGGACAGCCCACGAGCAGTACTTC	CASSLGTAHEQYF
many	TRBV9	TRBJ2-3	TRBD2	TGTGCCAGCAGCATCACTAGCGGGGGGTCGGCAGATACGCAGTATTTT	CASSITSGGSADTQYF
NA	TRBV7-9	TRBJ2-5	TRBD1	TGTGCCAGCACCTTGGGACAGCGAGAGACCCAGTACTTC	CASTLGQRETQYF
NA	TRBV7-6	TRBJ1-2	NA	TGTGCCATTGGGCAGGATAACTATGGCTACACCTTC	CAIGQDNYGYTF
NA	TRBV6-2/TRBV6-3	TRBJ1-5	NA	TGTGCCAGCAGTTACGAGCTATGGGGCCGTTATAGCAATCAGCCCCAGCATTTT	CASSYELWGRYSNQPQHF
NA	TRBV2	TRBJ1-6	TRBD1	TGTGCCAGCAGGGGACAGGGGGAAAATTCACCCCTCCACTTT	CASRGQGENSPLHF
NA	TRBV9	TRBJ1-1	NA	TGTGCCAGCAGCAAGGGTAGCACTGAAGCTTTCTTT	CASSKGSTEAFF
NA	TRBV10-2	TRBJ1-5	TRBD1	TGCGCCAGCATGGGGGGTGTTGGGACAGGGAGCAATCAGCCCCAGCATTTT	CASMGGVGTGSNQPQHF
many	TRBV9	TRBJ1-6	TRBD1	TGTGCCAGCAGCGAGGGTGGACAGGGGGGTTCACCCCTCCACTTT	CASSEGGQGGSPLHF
many	TRBV12-3/TRBV12-4	TRBJ2-3	NA	TGTGCCAGCAGTTTCAAACCCGGTCCTTTCTATTTT	CASSFKPGPFYF
NA	TRBV7-2	TRBJ2-7	TRBD2	TGTGCCAGCAGCTTAGGGCGGGGGGCCAGAAACGAGCAGTACTTC	CASSLGRGARNEQYF
many	TRBV7-6	TRBJ2-1	TRBD1	TGTGCCAGCAGCCCCGGACAGGGTGGTGGCTATGAGCAGTTCTTC	CASSPGQGGGYEQFF
NA	TRBV25-1	TRBJ2-2	TRBD1	TGTGCCAGCAGTGTACTTTCGACAGGGGGGATCGGGGAGCTGTTTTTT	CASSVLSTGGIGELFF
many	TRBV6-1	TRBJ2-5	TRBD2	TGTGCCAGCAGCCCCGCCCAGCGGGGGGGATCAGAGACCCAGTACTTC	CASSPAQRGGSETQYF
NA	TRBV9	TRBJ2-7	NA	TGCCAGGGGTCCGAGCAGTACTTC	CQGSEQYF
NA	TRBV25-1	TRBJ2-1	NA	TGTGCCAGCAGTGAATGGGGGGGCGCGAATGAGCAGTTCTTC	CASSEWGGANEQFF
many	TRBV19	TRBJ1-1	TRBD1	TGTGCCAGTAGTATCGACAGGGGATCCACTGAAGCTTTCTTT	CASSIDRGSTEAFF
NA	TRBV6-1	TRBJ1-5	TRBD1	TGTGCCAGCAGTCAGACAGGGTATGGTAATCAGCCCCAGCATTTT	CASSQTGYGNQPQHF
NA	TRBV19	TRBJ1-1	NA	TGTGCCACGACTTTGGGGGGCCACTTAGGTGAAGCTTTCTTT	CATTLGGHLGEAFF
many	TRBV14	TRBJ1-1	NA	TGTGCCAGCAGCCAAGAGGGGTGGAGGAACACTGAAGCTTTCTTT	CASSQEGWRNTEAFF
NA	TRBV10-3	TRBJ1-4	TRBD1	TGTGCCATCAGTGTGGACAGGGGGGTCGAAAAACTGTTTTTT	CAISVDRGVEKLFF
NA	TRBV29-1	TRBJ1-1	NA	TGCAGCGTATACGACAGCTACACTGAAGCTTTCTTT	CSVYDSYTEAFF
many	TRBV7-2	TRBJ1-6	NA	TGTGCCAGCAGCTTCGGAAATAATTCACCCCTCCACTTT	CASSFGNNSPLHF
many	TRBV7-2	TRBJ2-3	TRBD2	TGTGCCAGCAGCTTAATAGCGGGGGGGCTTGGCACAGATACGCAGTATTTT	CASSLIAGGLGTDTQYF
NA	TRBV2	TRBJ1-3	TRBD1	TGTGCCAGCAGTGAACAGGGACAGGGCCTCGCCATATATTTT	CASSEQGQGLAIYF
NA	TRBV25-1	TRBJ2-3	TRBD2	TGTGCCAGCAGTATGTGGGATAGCGGGAGTAAAAATACGCAGTATTTT	CASSMWDSGSKNTQYF
NA	TRBV10-3	TRBJ2-7	NA	TGTGCCCTCGCTAAGGGGGATGCCGTCCACGAGCAGTACTTC	CALAKGDAVHEQYF
once	TRBV15	TRBJ1-5	NA	TGTGCCACCAGCAGAGCAGGGAGCGGCAATCAGCCCCAGCATTTT	CATSRAGSGNQPQHF
NA	TRBV20-1	TRBJ2-3	NA	TGCAGTGCTATGACCCACACAGATACGCAGTATTTT	CSAMTHTDTQYF
NA	TRBV6-5	TRBJ2-2	NA	TGTGCCAGCAGTTATCCCGCCGGGACTGGAAACACCGGGGAGCTGTTTTTT	CASSYPAGTGNTGELFF
many	TRBV7-8	TRBJ1-2	NA	TGTGCCAGCAGCTTTGGGACGGGGAGCTATGGCTACACCTTC	CASSFGTGSYGYTF
NA	TRBV6-1	TRBJ1-2	NA	TGTGCCAGCAGCCGGACAGCTTCTAACTATGGCTACACCTTC	CASSRTASNYGYTF
many	TRBV6-2/TRBV6-3	TRBJ1-5	NA	TGTGCCAGCAGTGGCCAGGGGAGAAGCAATCAGCCCCAGCATTTT	CASSGQGRSNQPQHF
NA	TRBV5-1	TRBJ2-1	TRBD2	TGCGCCAGCAGCAGACTAGCGGGAAACAATGAGCAGTTCTTC	CASSRLAGNNEQFF
many	TRBV7-2	TRBJ2-1	TRBD2	TGTGCCAGCAGCTTATGGGGGACTAGCGGGGTTAATGAGCAGTTCTTC	CASSLWGTSGVNEQFF
many	TRBV4-2	TRBJ2-7	NA	TGTGCCAGCAGCCAAGATTGGGACGGAGACTACGAGCAGTACTTC	CASSQDWDGDYEQYF
many	TRBV12-3/TRBV12-4	TRBJ2-2	NA	TGTGCCAGCACCTTGAGGAACACCGGGGAGCTGTTTTTT	CASTLRNTGELFF
NA	TRBV10-3	TRBJ2-7	TRBD2	TGTGCCATCAGTGAGTCGAGGACTAGCGGGGACAACAACTACGAGCAGTACTTC	CAISESRTSGDNNYEQYF
many	TRBV6-1	TRBJ1-1	TRBD1	TGTGCCAGCAGGACAGGGGAGCCCACTGAAGCTTTCTTT	CASRTGEPTEAFF
NA	TRBV25-1	TRBJ2-7	TRBD1	TGTGCCAGCAGCTTAGGCAGGGGGCTCGACGAGCAGTACTTC	CASSLGRGLDEQYF
NA	TRBV19	TRBJ2-5	TRBD1	TGTGCCAGCAGCCAAGGACAGGTGGACCAAGAGACCCAGTACTTC	CASSQGQVDQETQYF
NA	TRBV9	TRBJ1-1	NA	TGTGCCAGCAGCGTAGCTCAGGGGCTGAACACTGAAGCTTTCTTT	CASSVAQGLNTEAFF
few	TRBV4-1	TRBJ2-3	TRBD2	TGCGCCAGCAGCCAAGATTTGCCGCGGGGGGAAAGCACAGATACGCAGTATTTT	CASSQDLPRGESTDTQYF
NA	TRBV19	TRBJ1-2	NA	TGTGCCAGTAGTATAGAGGAGGGTGGCTACACCTTC	CASSIEEGGYTF
NA	TRBV25-1	TRBJ2-3	NA	TGTGCCAGCGGCTATAGCACAGATACGCAGTATTTT	CASGYSTDTQYF
NA	TRBV10-3	TRBJ1-1	TRBD1	TGTGCGACCGGACAGGGGAACACTGAAGCTTTCTTT	CATGQGNTEAFF
NA	TRBV10-2	TRBJ2-7	NA	TGCGCCAGCAGTGATCAAATGTCGGGGGTCCCTCACGAGCAGTACTTC	CASSDQMSGVPHEQYF
NA	TRBV20-1	TRBJ1-5	NA	TGCAGTGCTATCTTTAGCAATCAGCCCCAGCATTTT	CSAIFSNQPQHF
NA	TRBV29-1	TRBJ1-2	TRBD1	TGCAGCGTTGACTCTATCATGGGACAGGGGGCGGGTGGCTACACCTTC	CSVDSIMGQGAGGYTF
few	TRBV7-8	TRBJ2-1	TRBD2	TGTGCCATGAGCGGGGGCCAACTGTACAATGAGCAGTTCTTC	CAMSGGQLYNEQFF
NA	TRBV2	TRBJ1-1	NA	TGTGCCAGCAGGGCAGGACAGTTTGAAGCTTTCTTT	CASRAGQFEAFF
many	TRBV14	TRBJ2-3	NA	TGTGCCAGCAGCCGAGATTATTCAGATACGCAGTATTTT	CASSRDYSDTQYF
many	TRBV24-1	TRBJ1-5	NA	TGTGCCACCAGTGACGGTGGGGGCGGCAATCAGCCCCAGCATTTT	CATSDGGGGNQPQHF
once	TRBV29-1	TRBJ1-1	NA	TGCAGCGTTGGTGGGTATGAAGCTTTCTTT	CSVGGYEAFF
NA	TRBV10-3	TRBJ2-7	TRBD1	TGTGCCACCAGTGGGCGGGACAGGGGGAAGTCCTACGAGCAGTACTTC	CATSGRDRGKSYEQYF
few	TRBV15	TRBJ1-6	NA	TGTGCCACCAGTGGACAGTCCTATAATTCACCCCTCCACTTT	CATSGQSYNSPLHF
few	TRBV7-2	TRBJ2-7	NA	TGTGCCAGCAGCCCCGAGGGATACGAGCAGTACTTC	CASSPEGYEQYF
NA	TRBV19	TRBJ1-3	NA	TGTGCCAGTAGTAGGTCAGGGGCGTACGGAAACACCATATATTTT	CASSRSGAYGNTIYF
NA	TRBV10-3	TRBJ1-2	NA	TGTGCCATCAGTGGAGGCAGCCCAGACTATGGCTACACCTTC	CAISGGSPDYGYTF
many	TRBV6-5	TRBJ1-5	NA	TGTGCCAGCAGTTACGTAGTCACCCCTAGCAATCAGCCCCAGCATTTT	CASSYVVTPSNQPQHF